The clone carrying this T cell receptor (beta chain) was observed a few times. Through a sample-barcoded 5' primer and a J-beta primer mix, a second PCR was run for about 6 to 11 cycles. TCRdb reprocessed the 5' RACE reads with MiXCR, giving one entry per CDR3 protein. The profile shows 850,000 to 1,000,000 distinct CDR3 sequences, roughly half of them singletons. This record comes from a study of blood T cells in healthy people across ages. The CDR3 extends over 14 amino acids. Sequencing used blood. The chain recombines TRBV21-1 with TRBJ2-1. TRBV21-1 is a documented pseudogene. The sequence was collected from a woman aged 55-70 years in good health. The chain's CDR3 is CASSKWWDYNEQFF. CDR3 coding DNA: TGTGCCAGCAGCAAATGGTGGGACTACAATGAGCAGTTCTTC.